The T cell receptor (beta chain) described here comes from a study of blood T cells in healthy people across ages. Turning to the study itself: In model experiments, template switching was able to capture about one barcoded beta molecule for every two T cells that were present.

This clonotype was seen just once. The J segment lost 1 base and the V segment lost 6 bases, leaving 4 bases of the junction unmatched. This CDR3 contains 16 residues. The germline gives CDR1 LGHDT, CDR2 YNNKEL (reference sequence). Caucasian individuals from Russia who were healthy and aged roughly 6 to 95 acted as donors. Each sample yielded at least 5 micrograms of PBMC total RNA. With a J-beta primer mix and a sample-barcoded 5' primer, a second PCR ran about 7 to 12 cycles. The template-switch adaptor was a 5' adaptor with 12 random nucleotides. It tagged each cDNA molecule. TCRdb redid the calling of the 5' RACE reads with MiXCR, one entry per CDR3 protein. The repertoire holds roughly 860,000 distinct CDR3 sequences, 60% to 80% seen once, with 25% to 35% in the top ten.

V is TRBV3-1 and J is TRBJ2-3; 13 positions match TRBD2. Sequencing was carried out using blood. This TCR was sampled from a man aged 25-45 years in good health. CDR3 sequence reads: CASRLAGGPGTDTQYF. CDR3 DNA: TGTGCCAGCAGACTAGCGGGGGGGCCGGGCACAGATACGCAGTATTTT.